The entry below gives a single TCR beta chain sequence along with its context. Its target is not known. The data originate from a study of CD8+CD57+ T cells in acquired aplastic anemia. Per germline, CDR1 SGHVS and CDR2 FQNEAQ. This CDR3 contains 15 residues. V gave up 5 bases and J gave up 6 bases, with 19 bases separating them. Study-level results: Both patients and controls carried the same twenty-nine CD8+ CDR3 sequences.

Template material for TCR beta VDJ and CDR3 profiling consisted of genomic DNA. TCRdb analysed the reads with MiXCR anew, one entry per CDR3 protein. The table includes about 250,000 distinct CDR3 sequences, around 45% detected once. Patients picked for sequencing had shown CD8+CD57+ cell expansion detected by flow cytometry. This clonotype originated in a human donor with aplastic anemia. The chain joins TRBV7-8 to TRBJ1-2; weak D call: TRBD1 (5 bases). The sample consisted of sorted CD4+, CD8+, or CD8+CD57+ T cells (not recorded which) from PBMCs. This chain's CDR3 is CASSLGTSGYNGYTF. The CDR3 coding sequence is TGTGCCAGCAGCCTCGGGACTAGCGGTTACAATGGCTACACCTTC.